This T cell receptor beta chain was sequenced in a study of OX40 agonist ivuxolimab in advanced cancers. Study-wide context: Partial responses, seen in three patients, involved one hepatocellular carcinoma and two cutaneous melanomas.

V was pared by 8 bases and J by 5 bases, with 11 bases of the junction left unmatched. The CDR3 is made up of 15 amino acids. Germline loops: CDR1 MNHNY, CDR2 SVGAGI (reference sequence). Profiled with immunoSEQ multiplex PCR; TCRdb holds only in-frame clones, not every one. In the table there are 61,000 or so clones, roughly four fifths of which are singletons. This clonotype was obtained from an adult with an advanced solid tumor such as melanoma, head and neck, liver or kidney cancer. The V call is TRBV6-6, the J call TRBJ1-5; 8 bases map to TRBD1. The sample here was CD4+ or CD8+ T cells sorted from blood, taken in a trial of the OX40 agonist ivuxolimab. In nucleotides, the CDR3 is TGTGCCAGCTCGACTCGGGACAGGAGTGATCAGCCCCAGCATTTT. Its protein is CASSTRDRSDQPQHF.